A single T cell receptor (beta chain) is shown here with its context. The source of the sample is a study of pediatric ulcerative colitis. Germline assignment: CDR1 MGHDK and CDR2 SYGVNS. This CDR3 has 13 residues. V was pared by 3 bases and J by 5 bases, with 5 bases between. Samples were sequenced at Survey level, maximum 500,000 reads. Sequencing was performed with immunoSEQ multiplex PCR; in TCRdb, only in-frame clones are kept and a portion is missing. The sample lists 20,000 or so clones; 71% were seen once. The rectum was sampled with one to two pinch biopsies at colonoscopy. The rearrangement joins TRBV25-1 to TRBJ1-6; unclear D gene. Sequencing input: gut tissue. This receptor was taken from a boy between 5 and 17 years old with severe ulcerative colitis. CDR3 in amino acids: CASSERNNSPLHF. The CDR3 region has the DNA TGTGCCAGCAGTGAGCGTAATAATTCACCCCTCCACTTT.